A single sample is the source of the 11 T cell receptor beta chains below, sequenced in a study of blood T cell repertoires in COVID-19. Generated by immunoSEQ multiplex PCR, the TCRdb table keeps only in-frame clones and is missing some. The table lists about 230,000 clones, roughly 76% of them singletons. Sequences were obtained from peripheral blood. The receptors derive from a woman older than 75 with COVID-19, enrolled during active disease.

This clone was observed a handful of times. The chain carries TRBV20-1 and TRBJ2-7, with 12 bases matching TRBD2. This CDR3 region has 15 residues. CDR1 and CDR2 (germline): DFQATT, SNEGSKA (reference sequence). Trimming took 3 bases from V and 0 from J; bases not matched to a gene: 3. CDR3 loop: CSASGGLAGSYEQYF. CDR3 nucleotides: TGCAGTGCTAGTGGGGGACTAGCGGGCTCCTACGAGCAGTACTTC.

This chain uses TRBV13 with TRBJ2-3; 7 bases are a match to TRBD1. The V gene's germline CDR1 is PRHDT and CDR2 FYEKMQ (reference sequence). The J segment lost 3 bases and the V segment lost 1 base, leaving 4 bases of the junction unmatched. The CDR3 covers 15 residues. The CDR3 here is CASSLEGAITDTQYF. The DNA of the CDR3 is TGTGCCAGCAGCTTAGAGGGGGCAATTACAGATACGCAGTATTTT.

This clone has a single count. The chain joins TRBV30 to TRBJ1-1, with D perhaps TRBD1 (6 bases). The V end lost 4 bases, the J end lost 12 bases, and 18 bases lay between the germline ends. There are 12 residues in the CDR3. Germline V gene sequence: CDR1 GTSNPN, CDR2 SVGIG (reference sequence). CDR3 coding DNA: TGTGCCTGGAACTCCAAGGGGGGGAAACCTTTCTTT. This encodes CAWNSKGGKPFF.

The chain couples TRBV6-4 to TRBJ2-1; possibly TRBD2 for D (5 bases). From germline, CDR1 is MRHNA and CDR2 SNTAGT. Trimming took 2 bases from V and 12 from J, leaving 17 bases between them. This CDR3 comprises 14 residues. The CDR3 bases are TGTGCCAGCAGTGACCGGGGAGAGGAGACCCCGCAGTTCTTC. It specifies CASSDRGEETPQFF.

The gene calls are TRBV6-5 and TRBJ1-2; the D gene is possibly TRBD1 (6 bases). The germline V gene encodes CDR1 MNHEY and CDR2 SVGAGI. V dropped 7 bases and J dropped 4 bases, with 16 bases sitting between them. CDR3 length: 14 residues. DNA of the CDR3: TGTGCCAGCACCCCTGAAGGGGGATTCTATGGCTACACCTTC. This gives the protein CASTPEGGFYGYTF.

This clone was recorded a few times. The chain combines TRBV7-2 with TRBJ2-5, with TRBD2 identical over 10 bases. V shed 0 bases and J 0 bases; nucleotides not matched to a gene: 4. CDR3 length: 17 amino acids. Germline CDR1 reads SGHTA; CDR2 reads FQGNSA. The CDR3 DNA sequence: TGTGCCAGCAGCTTAGCGCCAGCGGGAGGGCACCAAGAGACCCAGTACTTC. It codes for CASSLAPAGGHQETQYF.

The chain uses TRBV11-2 and TRBJ1-1, with 9 bases lining up with TRBD1. This CDR3 is built from 13 residues. Trimming cost V 5 bases and J 10 bases; bases outside gene matches: 8. Germline values: CDR1 SGHAT, CDR2 FQNNGV. The DNA of the CDR3 is TGTGCCAGCAGCGAAGGACAGGGGAGAAGAGCTTTCTTT. Its protein product is CASSEGQGRRAFF.

This clone was observed a few times. V and J are TRBV12-3 or TRBV12-4 and TRBJ1-2; TRBD1 might be the D (6 bases). CDR3 length equals 13 residues. V gave up 4 bases and J gave up 6 bases, with 12 bases separating them. The CDR3 region has the DNA TGTGCCAGCAGTTCAAACAGGGTGGATGGCTACACCTTC. Amino acids: CASSSNRVDGYTF.

The CDR3: CASSHRQGALGGYTF. The CDR3 DNA reads TGTGCCAGCAGCCACCGACAGGGGGCCTTGGGTGGCTACACCTTC. V and J are TRBV3-1 (or the pseudogene TRBV3-2) and TRBJ1-2; 10 bases align to TRBD1. Trimming removed 3 bases from V and 7 bases from J; junction bases left unmatched: 8. This CDR3 spans 15 amino acids. Per germline, CDR1 LGHDT and CDR2 YNNKEL (reference sequence).

This clone has only one observation. The V call is TRBV29-1, the J call TRBJ2-5; D is undetermined. V was pared by 8 bases and J by 2 bases, with 15 bases between. The CDR3 has 13 residues. Germline V gene sequence: CDR1 SQVTM, CDR2 ANQGSEA. CDR3 loop: CSCRMAVQETQYF. The CDR3 coding sequence is TGCAGCTGTCGAATGGCGGTTCAAGAGACCCAGTACTTC.

The V and J genes are TRBV3-1 (or the pseudogene TRBV3-2) and TRBJ1-3; the D is unclear. The CDR3 runs 16 residues. Trimming pared 3 bases from V and 0 bases from J, leaving 12 bases between. Germline CDR1 reads LGHDT; CDR2 reads YNNKEL (reference sequence). In DNA form, the CDR3 reads TGTGCCAGCAGCCAGCCATCGACGGGCTCTGGAAACACCATATATTTT. Protein sequence: CASSQPSTGSGNTIYF.